Only one count was recorded for the clone carrying this TCR beta chain. Per the original methods: Using reference gene primer amplification, nucleated cell counts were estimated. The assay was immunoSEQ multiplex PCR, and TCRdb's table has in-frame clones only and misses some. V and J calls and clone size follow that table, whereas D and trimming were derived from the DNA. The sample contains some 330,000 clones, roughly four fifths of which appear only once. The CDR3 has 15 residues. Trimming stripped 3 bases from V and 5 bases from J, with 18 bases between. Germline assignment: CDR1 SGHNT and CDR2 YYREEE (reference sequence). The data belong to a study of blood T cell repertoires in COVID-19. Study in general: PBMCs, B-cell-depleted T cells, or T cells provided the cDNA or gDNA that made up the material.

Those who participated ranged in age from about 18 to 89 years and resided in 20 to 30 US areas. Cohorts were assigned according to the clinical history that participants reported. The sample consisted of PBMCs or T cells enriched from blood (not recorded which). The V call is TRBV5-4, the J call TRBJ2-7; tentatively, D is TRBD1 (5 bases). The clonotype comes from a woman in her forties or fifties who had recovered from COVID-19. The CDR3 coding sequence is TGTGCCAGCAGCTCACTCCTTCAGGGTAGGAACGAGCAGTACTTC. This gives the protein CASSSLLQGRNEQYF.